This entry lists 10 T cell receptor beta chains sequenced from one sample in a study of blood T cells in healthy people across ages. Using a J-beta primer mix together with a sample-barcoded 5' primer, a second PCR was run for roughly 6 to 12 cycles. MiXCR, run by TCRdb on the 5' RACE reads, gives a single entry per CDR3 protein. This table has 450,000 to 700,000 distinct CDR3 sequences, approximately 27% appearing once. Sequenced material: blood. The receptors come from a woman in her sixties or seventies in good health.

This clonotype has just a few counts. This chain links TRBV18 with TRBJ2-1, with 11 bases fitting TRBD2. The ends lost 3 bases at V and 7 bases at J; junction bases unmatched: 8. The V gene's germline CDR1 is KGHSH and CDR2 LQKENI. This CDR3 has 16 amino acids. CDR3 sequence: CASSPLLAGGANEQFF. CDR3 sequence (DNA): TGTGCCAGCTCACCTCTTCTAGCGGGGGGTGCGAATGAGCAGTTCTTC.

V usage is TRBV7-2 and J usage is TRBJ2-5; 13 nucleotides agree with TRBD2. This CDR3 is built from 18 residues. Germline V gene data show CDR1 as SGHTA and CDR2 as FQGNSA. Trimming at V came to 6 bases and at J to 2 bases, leaving 12 bases not matched to a gene. CDR3: CASSLATSGGARQETQYF. CDR3 nucleotide sequence: TGTGCCAGCAGTCTAGCTACTAGCGGGGGGGCGAGACAAGAGACCCAGTACTTC.

This chain uses TRBV20-1 with TRBJ1-5, with D hard to call. This CDR3 is built from 14 residues. The V end lost 5 bases, the J end lost 0 bases, and 11 bases lay between the germline ends. Germline V gene lookup returns CDR1 DFQATT and CDR2 SNEGSKA (reference sequence). The CDR3 loop is CSAEDASSNQPQHF. Written as DNA, the CDR3 is TGCAGTGCTGAGGACGCTAGTAGCAATCAGCCCCAGCATTTT.

This clonotype was counted only a few times. This rearrangement joins TRBV7-9 to TRBJ1-4; no firm D call. Per germline, CDR1 SEHNR and CDR2 FQNEAQ (reference sequence). The V end was cut by 3 bases, the J end by 4 bases, with 9 bases between. This CDR3 is 14 amino acids long. CDR3 DNA: TGTGCCAGCAGCTTTAAAGAGATTAATGAAAAACTGTTTTTT. Translating gives CASSFKEINEKLFF.

The V and J genes are TRBV28 and TRBJ1-2; possibly TRBD1 for D (5 bases). V was cut by 8 bases and J by 4 bases, with 20 bases left in between. CDR1 and CDR2 from the germline V gene are MDHEN and SYDVKM. The CDR3 runs 15 residues. The CDR3 sequence: CASYPGGGTAYGYTF. Here the CDR3 DNA reads TGTGCCAGCTACCCTGGGGGGGGTACTGCCTATGGCTACACCTTC.

The rearrangement uses TRBV7-9 and TRBJ1-1, with D perhaps TRBD1 (5 bases). Germline values: CDR1 SEHNR, CDR2 FQNEAQ (reference sequence). V dropped 1 base and J dropped 5 bases, with 17 bases sitting between them. This CDR3 has 16 amino acids. The CDR3 spells CASSLGGTLSGTEAFF. The CDR3, as DNA: TGTGCCAGCAGCTTAGGTGGGACCCTCAGCGGGACTGAAGCTTTCTTT.

This rearrangement joins TRBV6-2 or TRBV6-3 to TRBJ2-5; 7 positions match TRBD1. The CDR3 covers 14 residues. V lost 2 bases, J lost 4 bases, and 4 bases stayed unmatched. Germline V lookup: CDR1 MNHEY, CDR2 SVGEGT. CDR3 in DNA: TGTGCCAGCAGTTACGGGAACAGGGGAGAGACCCAGTACTTC. Translation: CASSYGNRGETQYF.

With regard to this clonotype: An end of the junction differs from the germline gene, which may be a read error. The J gene is TRBJ1-5, the V gene TRBV6-2 or TRBV6-3; D unclear. Per germline, CDR1 MNHEY and CDR2 SVGEGT. CDR3 length: 15 residues. CDR3 in amino acids: CASSYSFSSNPPQHF. The CDR3 DNA sequence: TGTGCCAGCAGTTACTCGTTCTCTAGCAATCCGCCCCAGCATTTT.

The V gene is TRBV6-6, the J gene TRBJ1-5, with D unclear. The length of the CDR3 is 12 residues. Trimming stripped 8 bases from V and 3 bases from J, with 8 bases between. The germline V gene encodes CDR1 MNHNY and CDR2 SVGAGI (reference sequence). CDR3 nucleotide sequence: TGTGCCAGCGCACGGGACAATCAGCCCCAGCATTTT. Amino acids: CASARDNQPQHF.

V usage is TRBV12-3 or TRBV12-4 and J usage is TRBJ2-7, with 16 nucleotides matching TRBD2. V shed 3 bases and J 9 bases; nucleotides not matched to a gene: 5. CDR3 length equals 15 residues. The chain's CDR3 is CASSLGLAGGYLQYF. As DNA, the CDR3 is TGTGCCAGCAGTTTGGGACTAGCGGGGGGGTATCTGCAGTACTTC.